Below, 26 T cell receptor beta chains from the same sample are listed, as sequenced in a study of beta chain features in type 1 diabetes. Expressed TCRB transcripts were sequenced because the entire RNA isolate underwent reverse transcription. Profiling relied on immunoSEQ multiplex PCR, and the TCRdb table lists in-frame clones only, not all of them. The table includes about 260,000 clones, 20% detected once. These receptors are not linked to any known antigen. Study-wide results and limits: Moderate yet significant TCRB CDR3 shortening was seen in Type 1 diabetes patients in all four CD4+ subsets.

Sequencing was done on a sample of naive CD4+ T cells from blood. These TCRs come from a middle-aged woman with type 1 diabetes.

This clone was seen a few times. The rearrangement uses TRBV5-1 and TRBJ2-3; D not certain. The ends were cut back, 0 bases at V and 6 bases at J, with 11 bases in the middle. This CDR3 comprises 14 residues. Germline CDR1 is SGHRS and CDR2 is YFSETQ. The CDR3 sequence is CASSLVVIGDTQYF. The CDR3 nucleotides read TGCGCCAGCAGCTTGGTAGTTATCGGGGATACGCAGTATTTT.

This clone was found a few times. The rearrangement joins TRBV30 to TRBJ1-2; TRBD1 aligns across 9 bases. V trimming: 4 bases; J trimming: 4 bases; junction bases outside the gene matches: 7. The CDR3 has 14 residues. Germline V gene lookup returns CDR1 GTSNPN and CDR2 SVGIG (reference sequence). DNA of the CDR3: TGTGCCTGGACCCGGGGACAGGGTGGCTATGGCTACACCTTC. Amino acid sequence: CAWTRGQGGYGYTF.

This clone appeared a few times. The chain uses TRBV5-1 and TRBJ2-5; 8 nucleotides line up with TRBD1. The CDR3 extends over 16 amino acids. Germline V gene lookup returns CDR1 SGHRS and CDR2 YFSETQ. The V gene end was trimmed by 4 bases and the J gene end by 5 bases; junction bases not matched to a gene: 13. This chain's CDR3 is CASSPHPGQGSETQYF. CDR3 nucleotide sequence: TGCGCCAGCAGCCCCCACCCCGGACAGGGATCCGAGACCCAGTACTTC. The full variable domain, in which reference TRBV5-1 and TRBJ2-5 provide the parts outside the CDR3, is KAGVTQTPRYLIKTRGQQVTLSCSPISGHRSVSWYQQTPGQGLQFLFEYFSETQRNKGNFPGRFSGRQFSNSRSEMNVSTLELGDSALYLCASSPHPGQGSETQYFGPGTRLLVL.

This clone was recorded a few times. The chain couples TRBV25-1 to TRBJ2-1; 8 positions agree with TRBD2. Losses at the gene ends were 2 bases for V and 6 bases for J; bases not matched to a gene: 3. Germline V gene lookup returns CDR1 MGHDK and CDR2 SYGVNS. The length of the CDR3 is 14 residues. CDR3 protein: CASSESGRPNEQFF. As DNA, the CDR3 is TGTGCCAGCAGTGAAAGCGGGAGACCCAATGAGCAGTTCTTC.

V is TRBV19 and J is TRBJ2-7; possible D gene TRBD1, 6 bases. V was clipped by 10 bases and J by 0 bases, with 16 bases between them. CDR3 length: 14 residues. Germline loops: CDR1 LNHDA, CDR2 SQIVND (reference sequence). In nucleotides, the CDR3 is TGTGCCACTTCGAGGGACATCTTCTCCTACGAGCAGTACTTC. It specifies CATSRDIFSYEQYF.

This chain links TRBV9 with TRBJ2-3; 7 bases line up with TRBD2. The CDR3 totals 15 residues. The trim removed 7 bases at V and 0 bases at J, leaving 8 bases unmatched. CDR1 and CDR2 (germline): SGDLS, YYNGEE. The DNA for the CDR3 is TGTGCCAGCGGACCCTGGGAGGGGAGCACAGATACGCAGTATTTT. Translated, it gives CASGPWEGSTDTQYF.

This chain uses TRBV30 with TRBJ2-7; D might be TRBD1 (5 bases). Deletions cut 2 bases from V and 4 bases from J, with 6 bases between. The CDR3 is 11 amino acids. Germline V gives CDR1 GTSNPN, CDR2 SVGIG (reference sequence). The CDR3 DNA sequence: TGTGCCTGGAGTCAGGGTTACGAGCAGTACTTC. Protein: CAWSQGYEQYF.

This clone was seen only a few times. The chain joins TRBV20-1 to TRBJ1-1; the match to TRBD1 covers 8 bases. This CDR3 region has 11 residues. With 5 bases clipped from V and 10 bases from J, the junction kept 6 bases outside the gene matches. CDR1 DFQATT and CDR2 SNEGSKA come from the germline V gene (reference sequence). CDR3 nucleotides: TGCAGTGCTTCCAACAGGGGGACAGCTTTCTTT. It specifies CSASNRGTAFF.

The chain combines TRBV5-1 with TRBJ2-7; tentatively, D is TRBD1 (5 bases). V was trimmed by 4 bases and J by 1 base, leaving 12 bases between them. This CDR3 has 14 residues. Germline-derived CDR1 and CDR2 are SGHRS and YFSETQ. CDR3: CASSPETASYEQYF. In DNA, the CDR3 is TGCGCCAGCAGCCCTGAGACAGCGTCCTACGAGCAGTACTTC. Full variable domain (remainder filled in from reference TRBV5-1 and TRBJ2-7): KAGVTQTPRYLIKTRGQQVTLSCSPISGHRSVSWYQQTPGQGLQFLFEYFSETQRNKGNFPGRFSGRQFSNSRSEMNVSTLELGDSALYLCASSPETASYEQYFGPGTRLTVT.

V usage is TRBV5-4 and J usage is TRBJ2-1, with D possibly being TRBD2 (5 bases). This CDR3 contains 15 residues. Deletions cut 5 bases from V and 2 bases from J, with 14 bases between. Germline values: CDR1 SGHNT, CDR2 YYREEE (reference sequence). The CDR3 is CASSSDYGAYNEQFF. DNA of the CDR3: TGTGCCAGCAGTTCCGACTACGGTGCCTACAATGAGCAGTTCTTC.

This clone was picked up a small number of times. The V gene is TRBV5-6, the J gene TRBJ2-1; weak D call: TRBD1 (5 bases). The germline V gene has CDR1 SGHDT and CDR2 YYEEEE. CDR3 size: 17 residues. V was trimmed by 1 base and J by 0 bases, leaving 14 bases between them. In DNA, the CDR3 is TGTGCCAGCAGCTTGACTGTGGGGCCGATCTCCTACAATGAGCAGTTCTTC. Its translation is CASSLTVGPISYNEQFF.

A few counts support this clone. The genes are TRBV29-1 and TRBJ2-1, with 14 bases fitting TRBD2. Germline lookup yields CDR1 SQVTM and CDR2 ANQGSEA. With 7 bases clipped from V and 8 bases from J, the junction kept 10 bases outside the gene matches. This CDR3 has 15 residues. Here the CDR3 reads CSGRSGTSGSDEQFF. CDR3 coding DNA: TGCAGCGGCCGCTCCGGGACTAGCGGGAGTGATGAGCAGTTCTTC.

The chain combines TRBV14 with TRBJ1-3; D gene ambiguous. In germline, CDR1 is SGHDN, CDR2 FVKESK. The CDR3 runs 14 residues. With 2 bases removed from V and 1 base from J, the gap between germline ends came to 6 bases. The chain's CDR3 is CASSQQTSGNTIYF. Here the CDR3 DNA reads TGTGCCAGCAGCCAACAGACATCTGGAAACACCATATATTTT.

V gene TRBV2 combines with J gene TRBJ2-5, with D possibly matching TRBD2 (7 bases). This CDR3 contains 16 residues. Germline V gene data show CDR1 as SNHLY and CDR2 as FYNNEI. Trimming took off 4 bases at V and 3 bases at J, with 18 bases between the two ends. CDR3 region: CASSVGGGAGKETQYF. The CDR3 bases are TGTGCCAGCAGTGTCGGAGGGGGGGCAGGGAAAGAGACCCAGTACTTC.

The chain carries TRBV25-1 and TRBJ2-5, with D perhaps matching TRBD1 (5 bases). The germline V and J ends were trimmed by 3 bases and 4 bases, with 12 bases remaining between them. Germline V gene sequence: CDR1 MGHDK, CDR2 SYGVNS. There are 14 residues in the CDR3. CDR3 sequence: CASSDQAGLETQYF. CDR3 bases: TGTGCCAGCAGTGATCAAGCAGGGCTAGAGACCCAGTACTTC.

This clone was detected a few times. The V call is TRBV7-2, the J call TRBJ2-1; 15 bases line up with TRBD2. Germline V gives CDR1 SGHTA, CDR2 FQGNSA. The ends lost 5 bases at V and 0 bases at J; junction bases unmatched: 5. This CDR3 contains 18 residues. Here the CDR3 reads CASSLGTSGRSSYNEQFF. CDR3 nucleotides: TGTGCCAGCAGCCTGGGGACTAGCGGGAGGTCCTCCTACAATGAGCAGTTCTTC.

This chain joins TRBV7-2 and TRBJ2-5; a weak D match, TRBD1 (6 bases). Germline V gene lookup returns CDR1 SGHTA and CDR2 FQGNSA. The CDR3 runs 13 residues. V was cut by 7 bases and J by 4 bases, with 13 bases left in between. The CDR3 DNA follows: TGTGCCAGCACTAACAGGGATGTAGAGACCCAGTACTTC. Amino acid sequence: CASTNRDVETQYF.

The chain has TRBV5-6 and TRBJ1-5; tentatively, D is TRBD1 (6 bases). The CDR3 is made up of 15 amino acids. Deletions cut 1 base from V and 2 bases from J, with 10 bases between. Germline CDR1 is SGHDT and CDR2 is YYEEEE. CDR3 protein: CASSLRRTGNQPQHF. CDR3 DNA sequence: TGTGCCAGCAGCTTGAGGAGGACAGGCAATCAGCCCCAGCATTTT.

The rearrangement uses TRBV7-8 and TRBJ1-1; possible D gene TRBD1, 5 bases. CDR3 size: 13 residues. V was shortened by 5 bases and J by 1 base, with 8 bases between the two germline ends. Germline assignment: CDR1 SGHVS and CDR2 FQNEAQ. The CDR3 is CASSRDRNTEAFF. The CDR3 nucleotides are TGTGCCAGCAGCAGAGACAGGAACACTGAAGCTTTCTTT.

This clone occurred a few times. This chain links TRBV9 with TRBJ1-3; D is unclear. Trimming took off 3 bases at V and 2 bases at J, with 9 bases between the two ends. The CDR3 is made up of 14 amino acids. Germline V lookup: CDR1 SGDLS, CDR2 YYNGEE. In DNA form, the CDR3 reads TGTGCCAGCAGCGACCCCCGAGCTGGAAACACCATATATTTT. The encoded protein is CASSDPRAGNTIYF.

This clone showed up just a few times. V usage is TRBV6-5 and J usage is TRBJ2-5, with 7 bases identical to TRBD2. V lost 7 bases, J lost 4 bases, and 6 bases stayed unmatched. Germline V gives CDR1 MNHEY, CDR2 SVGAGI. The CDR3 is 13 amino acids. Here the CDR3 reads CASTKVAGETQYF. CDR3 DNA sequence: TGTGCCAGCACCAAAGTAGCGGGAGAGACCCAGTACTTC.

The chain's CDR3 is CATSRATAGVTDTQYF. The CDR3 DNA sequence: TGTGCCACCAGCAGAGCCACAGCGGGGGTGACAGATACGCAGTATTTT. This sequence joins TRBV15 and TRBJ2-3; 8 nucleotides align to TRBD2. CDR1 is LNHNV and CDR2 is YYDKDF in the germline V gene (reference sequence). With 1 base clipped from V and 3 bases from J, the junction kept 6 bases outside the gene matches. The CDR3 covers 16 residues.

This clone occurred a few times. The chain has TRBV28 and TRBJ2-7, with D possibly being TRBD2 (5 bases). The CDR3 is 16 residues long. Germline-derived CDR1 and CDR2 are MDHEN and SYDVKM. Trimming took off 7 bases at V and 0 bases at J, with 19 bases between the two ends. This CDR3 reads CASTFTLAAASYEQYF. CDR3 nucleotides: TGTGCCAGCACCTTCACACTTGCAGCGGCCTCCTACGAGCAGTACTTC.

V usage is TRBV11-1 and J usage is TRBJ2-7; D might be TRBD1 (6 bases). The CDR3 has 15 amino acids. Germline CDR1 and CDR2: SGHAT and FQDESV (reference sequence). V lost 1 base and J 2 bases, leaving 12 bases between the germline ends. This CDR3 reads CASSLEDSTTYEQYF. CDR3 sequence (DNA): TGTGCCAGCAGCTTAGAGGACAGCACGACCTACGAGCAGTACTTC.

V is TRBV29-1 and J is TRBJ2-2; TRBD2 agrees at 13 bases. V trimming: 6 bases; J trimming: 0 bases; junction bases outside the gene matches: 4. There are 16 residues in the CDR3. CDR1 SQVTM and CDR2 ANQGSEA come from the germline V gene. The CDR3 DNA follows: TGCAGCGTACTTGGACTAGCGGGAGCGAACACCGGGGAGCTGTTTTTT. It codes for CSVLGLAGANTGELFF.

The sample holds a few counts of this clone. V and J are TRBV18 and TRBJ2-1; 8 nucleotides match TRBD2. The J segment lost 4 bases and the V segment lost 6 bases, leaving 8 bases of the junction unmatched. This CDR3 region has 15 residues. Germline assignment: CDR1 KGHSH and CDR2 LQKENI. The CDR3 sequence is CASSLLADLYNEQFF. DNA for the CDR3: TGTGCCAGCTCCCTACTAGCGGACCTTTACAATGAGCAGTTCTTC.